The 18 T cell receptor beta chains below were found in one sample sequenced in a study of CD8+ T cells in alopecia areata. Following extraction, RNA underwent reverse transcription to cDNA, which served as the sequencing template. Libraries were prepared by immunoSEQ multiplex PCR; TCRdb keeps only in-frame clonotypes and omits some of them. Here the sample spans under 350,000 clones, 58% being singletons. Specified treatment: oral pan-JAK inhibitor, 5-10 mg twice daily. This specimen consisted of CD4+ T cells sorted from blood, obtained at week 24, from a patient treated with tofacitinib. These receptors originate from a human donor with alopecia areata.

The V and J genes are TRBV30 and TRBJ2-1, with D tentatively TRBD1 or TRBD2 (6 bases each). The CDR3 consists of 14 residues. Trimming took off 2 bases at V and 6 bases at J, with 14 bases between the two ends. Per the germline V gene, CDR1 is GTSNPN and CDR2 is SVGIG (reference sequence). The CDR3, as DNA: TGTGCCTGGAGTAGGCCGGGGGCGCTCAATGAGCAGTTCTTC. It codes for CAWSRPGALNEQFF.

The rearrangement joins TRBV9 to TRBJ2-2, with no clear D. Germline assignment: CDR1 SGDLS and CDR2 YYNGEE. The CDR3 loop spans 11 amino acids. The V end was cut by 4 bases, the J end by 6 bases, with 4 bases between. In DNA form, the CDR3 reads TGTGCCAGCAGCTCTGCCGGGGAGCTGTTTTTT. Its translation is CASSSAGELFF. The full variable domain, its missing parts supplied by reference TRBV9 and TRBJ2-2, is DSGVTQTPKHLITATGQRVTLRCSPRSGDLSVYWYQQSLDQGLQFLIQYYNGEERAKGNILERFSAQQFPDLHSELNLSSLELGDSALYFCASSSAGELFFGEGSRLTVL.

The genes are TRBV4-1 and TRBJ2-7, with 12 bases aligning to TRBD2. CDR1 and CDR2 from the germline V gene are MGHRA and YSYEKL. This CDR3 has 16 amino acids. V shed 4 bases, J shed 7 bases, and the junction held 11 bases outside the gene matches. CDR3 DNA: TGCGCCAGCAGCCCTCGACTAGCGGGGGACGGCTCAGAGCAGTACTTC. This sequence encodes CASSPRLAGDGSEQYF.

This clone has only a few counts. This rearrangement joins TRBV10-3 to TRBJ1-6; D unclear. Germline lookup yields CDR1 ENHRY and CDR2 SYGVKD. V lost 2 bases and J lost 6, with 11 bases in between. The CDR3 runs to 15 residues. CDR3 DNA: TGTGCCATCAGTGAGATGGGGTATGGTAATTCACCCCTCCACTTT. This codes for CAISEMGYGNSPLHF.

The CDR3 sequence is CASSPMINSPLHF. The CDR3 DNA reads TGTGCCAGCAGCCCCATGATAAATTCACCCCTCCACTTT. V is TRBV14 and J is TRBJ1-6; no clear D gene. The CDR3 is 13 amino acids. V was clipped by 4 bases and J by 7 bases, with 8 bases between them. Germline CDR1 and CDR2: SGHDN and FVKESK.

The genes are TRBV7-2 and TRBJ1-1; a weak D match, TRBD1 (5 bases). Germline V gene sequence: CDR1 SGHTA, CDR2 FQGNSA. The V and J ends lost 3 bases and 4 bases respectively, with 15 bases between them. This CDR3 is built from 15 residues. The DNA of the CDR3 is TGTGCCAGCAGCTTCAACATCGACAGAGGCACTGAAGCTTTCTTT. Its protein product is CASSFNIDRGTEAFF.

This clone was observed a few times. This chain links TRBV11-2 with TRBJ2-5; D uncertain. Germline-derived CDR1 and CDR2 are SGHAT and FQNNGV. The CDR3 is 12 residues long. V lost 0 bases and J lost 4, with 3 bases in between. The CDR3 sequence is CASSLDSETQYF. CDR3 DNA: TGTGCCAGCAGCTTAGATTCAGAGACCCAGTACTTC.

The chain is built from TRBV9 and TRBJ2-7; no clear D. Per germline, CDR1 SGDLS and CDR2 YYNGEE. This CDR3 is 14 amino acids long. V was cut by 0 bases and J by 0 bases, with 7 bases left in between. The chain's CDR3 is CASSVGIDSYEQYF. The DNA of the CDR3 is TGTGCCAGCAGCGTAGGAATAGACTCCTACGAGCAGTACTTC.

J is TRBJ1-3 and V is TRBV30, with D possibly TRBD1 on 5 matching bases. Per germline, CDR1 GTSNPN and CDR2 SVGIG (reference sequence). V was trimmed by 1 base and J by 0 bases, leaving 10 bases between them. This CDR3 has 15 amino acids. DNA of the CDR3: TGTGCCTGGAGTGCCACAGGAACCTCTGGAAACACCATATATTTT. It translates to CAWSATGTSGNTIYF.

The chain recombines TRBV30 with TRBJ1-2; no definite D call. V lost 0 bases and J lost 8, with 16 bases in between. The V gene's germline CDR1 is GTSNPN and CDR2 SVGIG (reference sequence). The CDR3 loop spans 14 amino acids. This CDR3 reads CAWSVPPHLPGYTF. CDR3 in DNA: TGTGCCTGGAGTGTACCTCCACACTTACCAGGCTACACCTTC.

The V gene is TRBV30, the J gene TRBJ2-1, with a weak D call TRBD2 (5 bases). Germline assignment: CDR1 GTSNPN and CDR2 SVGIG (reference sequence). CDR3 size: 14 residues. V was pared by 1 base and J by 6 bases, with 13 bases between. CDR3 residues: CAWSAAGARNEQFF. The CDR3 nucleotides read TGTGCCTGGAGTGCGGCGGGCGCCCGCAATGAGCAGTTCTTC.

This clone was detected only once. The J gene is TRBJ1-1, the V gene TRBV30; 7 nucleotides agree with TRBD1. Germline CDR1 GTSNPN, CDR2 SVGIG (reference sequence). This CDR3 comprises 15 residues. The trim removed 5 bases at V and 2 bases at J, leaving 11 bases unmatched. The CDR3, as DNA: TGTGCCTGGTTAGGACAGGCTATCCGTAACACTGAAGCTTTCTTT. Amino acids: CAWLGQAIRNTEAFF.

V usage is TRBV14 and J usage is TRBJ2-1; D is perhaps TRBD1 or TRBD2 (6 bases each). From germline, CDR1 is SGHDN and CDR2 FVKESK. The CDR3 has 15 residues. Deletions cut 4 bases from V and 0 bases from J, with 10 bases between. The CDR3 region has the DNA TGTGCCAGCAGCCGGGGGGCTTACTCCTACAATGAGCAGTTCTTC. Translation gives CASSRGAYSYNEQFF.

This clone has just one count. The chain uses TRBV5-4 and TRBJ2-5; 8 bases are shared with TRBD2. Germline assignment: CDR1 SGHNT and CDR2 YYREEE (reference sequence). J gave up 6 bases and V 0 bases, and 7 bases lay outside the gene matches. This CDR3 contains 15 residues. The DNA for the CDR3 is TGTGCCAGCAGCTTGGTCGGGGGGGCCGGCCAGACCCAGTACTTC. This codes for CASSLVGGAGQTQYF.

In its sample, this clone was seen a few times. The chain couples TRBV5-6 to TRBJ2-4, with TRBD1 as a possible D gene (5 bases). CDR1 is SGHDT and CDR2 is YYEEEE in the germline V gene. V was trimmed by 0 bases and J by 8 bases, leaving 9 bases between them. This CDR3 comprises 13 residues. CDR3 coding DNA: TGTGCCAGCAGCTTGGACCAGGGCCACATTCAGTACTTC. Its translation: CASSLDQGHIQYF.

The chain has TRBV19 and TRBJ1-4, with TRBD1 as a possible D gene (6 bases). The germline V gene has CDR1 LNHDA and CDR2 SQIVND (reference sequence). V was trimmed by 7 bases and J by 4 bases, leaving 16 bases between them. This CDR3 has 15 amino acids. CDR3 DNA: TGTGCCAGTAACCCCCGGGGGCCCCATAATGAAAAACTGTTTTTT. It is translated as CASNPRGPHNEKLFF.

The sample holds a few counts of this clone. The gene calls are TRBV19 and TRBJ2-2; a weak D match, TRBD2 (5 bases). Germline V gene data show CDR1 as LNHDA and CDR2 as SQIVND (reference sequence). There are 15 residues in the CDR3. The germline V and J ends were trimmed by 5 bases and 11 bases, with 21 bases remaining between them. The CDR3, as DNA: TGTGCCAGTAGTCCCGGACGGGGATCACCGGTAGAGCTGTTTTTT. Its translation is CASSPGRGSPVELFF.

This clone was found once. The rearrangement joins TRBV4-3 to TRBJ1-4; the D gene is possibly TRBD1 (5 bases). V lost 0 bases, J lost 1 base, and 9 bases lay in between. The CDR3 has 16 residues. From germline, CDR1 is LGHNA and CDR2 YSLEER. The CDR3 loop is CASSQDLRGTNEKLFF. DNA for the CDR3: TGCGCCAGCAGCCAAGATCTGAGGGGAACTAATGAAAAACTGTTTTTT.